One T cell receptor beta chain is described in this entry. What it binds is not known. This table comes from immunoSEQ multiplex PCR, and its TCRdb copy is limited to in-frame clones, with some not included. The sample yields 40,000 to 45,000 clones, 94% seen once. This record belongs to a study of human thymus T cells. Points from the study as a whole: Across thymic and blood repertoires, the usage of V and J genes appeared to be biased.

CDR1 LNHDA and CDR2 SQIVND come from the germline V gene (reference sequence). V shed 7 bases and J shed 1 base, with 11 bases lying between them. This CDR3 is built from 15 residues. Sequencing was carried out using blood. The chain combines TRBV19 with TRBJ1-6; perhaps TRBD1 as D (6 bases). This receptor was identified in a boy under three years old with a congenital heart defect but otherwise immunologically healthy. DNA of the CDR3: TGTGCCAGTATAGGGGGGCTGTCCTATAATTCACCCCTCCACTTT. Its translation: CASIGGLSYNSPLHF.